Shown below are 32 T cell receptor beta chains from a single sample sequenced in a study of blood T cell repertoires in COVID-19 (dated by TCRdb to between 2020 and 2021). The library was produced with the immunoSEQ multiplex PCR assay. The source is immuneACCESS, and TCRdb retained only in-frame sequences with V and J called. Part of the clones is not carried over; for the studies checked, unresolved V genes explain less than half of this, and the remainder is unexplained. This sample has some 150,000 clones in its table, and around 86% of those were observed once. Of the sample, about 3.5% is held by the ten largest clones. Sequenced: peripheral blood. The receptors stem from a man aged 70-80 years with acute or convalescent COVID-19.

The chain couples TRBV7-3 to TRBJ2-6; D is ambiguous. This CDR3 has 15 residues. Trimming stripped 5 bases from V and 0 bases from J, with 8 bases between. CDR1 and CDR2 from the germline V gene are SGHTA and FQGTGA. The CDR3: CASSRAPSGANVLTF. The CDR3 DNA reads as TGTGCCAGCAGCAGAGCGCCCTCTGGGGCCAACGTCCTGACTTTC.

The chain joins TRBV4-3 to TRBJ2-1; 13 bases map to TRBD2. CDR1 LGHNA and CDR2 YSLEER come from the germline V gene. V shed 0 bases and J 8 bases; nucleotides not matched to a gene: 1. The CDR3 is 15 residues long. CDR3 protein: CASSQDTSGRDEQFF. The CDR3 DNA is TGCGCCAGCAGCCAAGACACTAGCGGGAGGGATGAGCAGTTCTTC.

This chain joins TRBV28 and TRBJ1-4, with 9 bases that match TRBD1. Per the germline V gene, CDR1 is MDHEN and CDR2 is SYDVKM. The CDR3 loop spans 17 amino acids. After removal of 6 bases from V and 7 bases from J, the junction contained 15 bases not matched to a gene. The CDR3 DNA reads as TGTGCCAGCAGATCTTTTCCGGGACAGGGAATAATTGAAAAACTGTTTTTT. Its translation: CASRSFPGQGIIEKLFF. Based on the CDR3 plus reference TRBV28 and TRBJ1-4, the full variable domain is DVKVTQSSRYLVKRTGEKVFLECVQDMDHENMFWYRQDPGLGLRLIYFSYDVKMKEKGDIPEGYSVSREKKERFSLILESASTNQTSMYLCASRSFPGQGIIEKLFFGSGTQLSVL.

V is TRBV25-1 and J is TRBJ1-2, with 7 bases matching TRBD1. This CDR3 has 12 amino acids. The germline V gene encodes CDR1 MGHDK and CDR2 SYGVNS. Unmatched junction bases numbered 5, after V lost 4 bases and J lost 9 bases. The DNA for the CDR3 is TGTGCCAGCAGTGGACAGGGTTGGCGCTACACCTTC. Translation gives CASSGQGWRYTF.

The chain carries TRBV29-1 and TRBJ2-5; 11 nucleotides match TRBD2. The V gene end was trimmed by 7 bases and the J gene end by 4 bases; junction bases not matched to a gene: 11. Germline values: CDR1 SQVTM, CDR2 ANQGSEA. This CDR3 has 15 residues. The CDR3 nucleotides are TGCAGCGGACAGGGTACTAGCGGGAGTGGAGAGACCCAGTACTTC. Translating gives CSGQGTSGSGETQYF.

V is TRBV20-1 and J is TRBJ2-1; 10 nucleotides agree with TRBD2. The germline CDR1 and CDR2 sequences are DFQATT and SNEGSKA (reference sequence). The CDR3 has 14 residues. Germline trimming cut 3 bases from V and 9 bases from J; bases unmatched to any gene: 8. The CDR3 DNA sequence: TGCAGTGCTAGTAGGCTAGCGGGAGATTCTGAGCAGTTCTTC. Translated: CSASRLAGDSEQFF.

The chain uses TRBV28 and TRBJ1-2; maybe TRBD1 (5 bases). The germline gives CDR1 MDHEN, CDR2 SYDVKM. The length of the CDR3 is 13 residues. V was shortened by 8 bases and J by 3 bases, with 13 bases between the two germline ends. The CDR3 coding sequence is TGTGCCAGCGGTCGGCAGGGTGACTATGGCTACACCTTC. It codes for CASGRQGDYGYTF.

This chain's CDR3 is CASSLASGFTSPLHF. CDR3 nucleotides: TGTGCCAGCAGCTTAGCCTCAGGGTTTACTTCACCCCTCCACTTT. The chain links TRBV7-2 to TRBJ1-6; D is perhaps TRBD1 (5 bases). V was trimmed by 0 bases and J by 9 bases, leaving 12 bases between them. The CDR3 contains 15 residues. Germline V gene data show CDR1 as SGHTA and CDR2 as FQGNSA.

The chain links TRBV3-1 (or the pseudogene TRBV3-2) to TRBJ2-7, with 11 bases that match TRBD1. The CDR3 has 13 residues. CDR1 is LGHDT and CDR2 is YNNKEL in the germline V gene (reference sequence). The V segment lost 3 bases and the J segment 6 bases; nucleotides outside the gene matches: 1. CDR3 sequence (DNA): TGTGCCAGCAGCCACGGGACAGGGGGCGAGCAGTACTTC. Protein: CASSHGTGGEQYF.

The CDR3 protein is CASSLQGQETQYF. In DNA, the CDR3 is TGCGCCAGCAGCCTTCAGGGACAAGAGACCCAGTACTTC. The J gene is TRBJ2-5, the V gene TRBV5-1; TRBD1 is a possible D gene (5 bases). Germline values: CDR1 SGHRS, CDR2 YFSETQ. The CDR3 is 13 residues long. Trimming shortened V by 4 bases and J by 2 bases, and 9 bases separated the two germline ends.

The V and J genes are TRBV28 and TRBJ2-3, with D unclear. Germline V gene lookup returns CDR1 MDHEN and CDR2 SYDVKM. The CDR3 totals 13 residues. With 9 bases removed from V and 2 bases from J, the gap between germline ends came to 12 bases. The CDR3 sequence is CASLALHTDTQYF. DNA of the CDR3: TGTGCCAGTTTAGCCCTTCACACAGATACGCAGTATTTT.

In this sample, this clone turned up once. The chain couples TRBV18 to TRBJ2-3, with TRBD1 as a possible D gene (6 bases). The V end lost 1 base, the J end lost 0 bases, and 8 bases lay between the germline ends. In germline, CDR1 is KGHSH, CDR2 LQKENI. CDR3 length equals 15 residues. CDR3 nucleotide sequence: TGTGCCAGCTCACCACGGCAGGGGAGCACAGATACGCAGTATTTT. Amino acids: CASSPRQGSTDTQYF.

The chain employs TRBV11-2 and TRBJ2-7; TRBD2 might be the D (6 bases). Deletions cut 0 bases from V and 6 bases from J, with 15 bases between. The CDR3 totals 15 residues. The germline V gene has CDR1 SGHAT and CDR2 FQNNGV. The CDR3 DNA sequence: TGTGCCAGCAGCTTAGATTGGGGCGTGGGGGGCGAGCAGTACTTC. Its protein is CASSLDWGVGGEQYF. Complete variable domain (other parts from reference TRBV11-2 and TRBJ2-7): EAGVAQSPRYKIIEKRQSVAFWCNPISGHATLYWYQQILGQGPKLLIQFQNNGVVDDSQLPKDRFSAERLKGVDSTLKIQPAKLEDSAVYLCASSLDWGVGGEQYFGPGTRLTVT.

The chain carries TRBV7-8 and TRBJ2-2; either TRBD1 or TRBD2 may supply D (7 bases each). The CDR3 extends over 14 amino acids. CDR1 is SGHVS and CDR2 is FQNEAQ in the germline V gene. V was trimmed by 5 bases and J by 6 bases, leaving 13 bases between them. The CDR3 sequence is CASSQGGISGELFF. The DNA of the CDR3 is TGTGCCAGCAGCCAGGGGGGGATATCCGGGGAGCTGTTTTTT.

The rearrangement uses TRBV2 and TRBJ1-2; the D gene is possibly TRBD1 (5 bases). The V and J ends lost 4 bases and 4 bases respectively, with 13 bases between them. This CDR3 has 14 residues. CDR1 is SNHLY, CDR2 FYNNEI, per germline. CDR3: CASSGGVGFYGYTF. DNA of the CDR3: TGTGCCAGCAGTGGGGGGGTCGGGTTCTATGGCTACACCTTC.

The V call is TRBV19, the J call TRBJ2-7, with D possibly being TRBD1 (6 bases). Trimming pared 5 bases from V and 4 bases from J, leaving 9 bases between. Germline V CDR1 and CDR2: LNHDA, SQIVND (reference sequence). This CDR3 comprises 12 residues. The CDR3 reads CASSRTVYEQYF. CDR3 DNA: TGTGCCAGTAGTCGGACAGTTTACGAGCAGTACTTC.

The J gene is TRBJ1-1, the V gene TRBV28; 8 nucleotides line up with TRBD1. The germline V gene has CDR1 MDHEN and CDR2 SYDVKM. The V gene end was trimmed by 3 bases and the J gene end by 1 base; junction bases not matched to a gene: 4. This CDR3 region has 15 residues. The CDR3 is CASSLPGTGNTEAFF. In DNA, the CDR3 is TGTGCCAGCAGTTTGCCCGGGACAGGGAACACTGAAGCTTTCTTT.

This chain connects TRBV11-1 to TRBJ1-2; 7 bases map to TRBD1. Germline V CDR1 and CDR2: SGHAT, FQDESV (reference sequence). The V and J ends lost 5 bases and 2 bases, in that order; junction bases with no gene match: 2. The CDR3 has 13 residues. In DNA, the CDR3 is TGTGCCAGCAGCCCGACAGGGAACTATGGCTACACCTTC. Translating it yields CASSPTGNYGYTF.

The V gene is TRBV7-6, the J gene TRBJ2-5; 14 bases are shared with TRBD2. V lost 3 bases and J lost 5; bases outside the gene matches: 8. Germline loops: CDR1 SGHVS, CDR2 FNYEAQ. The CDR3 contains 17 residues. For the CDR3, the DNA is TGTGCCAGCAGCTTCGGACTAGCGGGAGGTCGGTGGGAGACCCAGTACTTC. Translation: CASSFGLAGGRWETQYF. The full variable domain, in which reference TRBV7-6 and TRBJ2-5 provide the parts outside the CDR3, is GAGVSQSPRYKVTKRGQDVALRCDPISGHVSLYWYRQALGQGPEFLTYFNYEAQQDKSGLPNDRFSAERPEGSISTLTIQRTEQRDSAMYRCASSFGLAGGRWETQYFGPGTRLLVL.

V and J are TRBV6-2 or TRBV6-3 and TRBJ2-7, with 11 bases fitting TRBD2. The CDR3 runs to 14 residues. J gave up 4 bases and V 5 bases, and 4 bases lay outside the gene matches. CDR1 and CDR2 (germline): MNHEY, SVGEGT. The CDR3 DNA is TGTGCCAGCAGTCTTCTAGCGGGAGGATACGAGCAGTACTTC. It codes for CASSLLAGGYEQYF.

The V and J genes are TRBV6-9 and TRBJ2-7; TRBD1 matches at 9 bases. After removal of 2 bases from V and 2 bases from J, the junction contained 7 bases not matched to a gene. This CDR3 spans 16 amino acids. Germline CDR1 reads MNHGY; CDR2 reads SVAAGI. CDR3 nucleotide sequence: TGTGCCAGCAGTTATGCCCGGACAGGGGCAGCCTACGAGCAGTACTTC. Translation: CASSYARTGAAYEQYF.

This chain connects TRBV7-2 to TRBJ2-7; D is uncertain. V lost 2 bases to trimming and J lost 1 base, with 9 bases between them. This CDR3 comprises 14 residues. CDR1 is SGHTA and CDR2 is FQGNSA in the germline V gene. DNA of the CDR3: TGTGCCAGCAGCTTAAAGCCCGGGTCCTACGAGCAGTACTTC. Translating it yields CASSLKPGSYEQYF.

The V and J genes are TRBV6-5 and TRBJ1-1; D gene ambiguous. The CDR3 extends over 12 amino acids. The germline V gene encodes CDR1 MNHEY and CDR2 SVGAGI. The V and J ends lost 4 bases and 0 bases respectively, with 3 bases between them. CDR3 residues: CASSSVNTEAFF. CDR3 nucleotide sequence: TGTGCCAGCAGTTCAGTGAACACTGAAGCTTTCTTT.

The rearrangement links TRBV7-2 to TRBJ1-2, with 7 bases aligning to TRBD1. V lost 0 bases, J lost 6 bases, and 10 bases stayed unmatched. The V gene's germline CDR1 is SGHTA and CDR2 FQGNSA. CDR3 length: 16 residues. The CDR3 bases are TGTGCCAGCAGCTTAGCGCCCGTCAACAGGGGTGATGGCTACACCTTC. Translated, it gives CASSLAPVNRGDGYTF.

A few counts support this clone. The chain uses TRBV2 and TRBJ2-5; 14 bases align to TRBD2. V lost 5 bases, J lost 5 bases, and 4 bases stayed unmatched. This CDR3 contains 15 residues. Germline CDR1 SNHLY, CDR2 FYNNEI. CDR3 residues: CASSRLAGGLETQYF. DNA for the CDR3: TGTGCCAGCAGTAGACTAGCGGGAGGGCTTGAGACCCAGTACTTC.

The chain uses TRBV14 and TRBJ1-1; D is unresolved. CDR3 length: 15 amino acids. CDR1 is SGHDN and CDR2 is FVKESK in the germline V gene. V lost 5 bases to trimming and J lost 4 bases, with 17 bases between them. CDR3 sequence (DNA): TGTGCCAGCAGCTCCCGGTGGGGAGACACCACTGAAGCTTTCTTT. Translated, it gives CASSSRWGDTTEAFF. Full variable domain (remainder filled in from reference TRBV14 and TRBJ1-1): EAGVTQFPSHSVIEKGQTVTLRCDPISGHDNLYWYRRVMGKEIKFLLHFVKESKQDESGMPNNRFLAERTGGTYSTLKVQPAELEDSGVYFCASSSRWGDTTEAFFGQGTRLTVV.

The chain recombines TRBV5-1 with TRBJ1-4; 10 nucleotides align to TRBD1. V gave up 0 bases and J gave up 5 bases; unmatched junction bases: 4. The germline CDR1 and CDR2 sequences are SGHRS and YFSETQ. The CDR3 covers 16 residues. This CDR3 reads CASSLGPGQGNEKLFF. The CDR3 DNA sequence: TGCGCCAGCAGCTTGGGCCCGGGACAGGGGAATGAAAAACTGTTTTTT.

This clone was seen a handful of times. The rearrangement joins TRBV6-5 to TRBJ1-4; 7 bases are a match to TRBD1. Trimming removed 6 bases from V and 2 bases from J; junction bases left unmatched: 3. The CDR3 length is 14 residues. Germline V lookup: CDR1 MNHEY, CDR2 SVGAGI. CDR3: CASSNRGTNEKLFF. CDR3 nucleotides: TGTGCCAGCAGCAACAGGGGTACTAATGAAAAACTGTTTTTT.

On this clone itself: The junction shows a germline mismatch at one end, possibly a read error. This rearrangement joins TRBV3-1 (or the pseudogene TRBV3-2) to TRBJ1-2, with D maybe TRBD1 (5 bases). This CDR3 has 14 residues. From germline, CDR1 is LGHDT and CDR2 YNNKEL (reference sequence). The CDR3 is CASRQARGLGGYTF. The CDR3 nucleotides read TGTGCCAGCAGACAAGCAAGGGGCCTGGGTGGCTACACCTTC.

With regard to this clone: The sample has other DNA sequences that encode this CDR3 too. The gene calls are TRBV28 and TRBJ2-5; a weak D match, TRBD1 (5 bases). V was shortened by 3 bases and J by 2 bases, with 7 bases between the two germline ends. Germline lookup yields CDR1 MDHEN and CDR2 SYDVKM. This CDR3 region has 13 residues. CDR3 in amino acids: CASSLGQQETQYF. In nucleotides, the CDR3 is TGTGCCAGCAGTTTGGGGCAGCAAGAGACCCAGTACTTC.

The J gene is TRBJ2-2, the V gene TRBV11-3; 14 nucleotides align to TRBD2. CDR3 length: 18 residues. Per the germline V gene, CDR1 is SGHNT and CDR2 is YENEEA. Trimming removed 4 bases from V and 4 bases from J; junction bases left unmatched: 8. CDR3 sequence reads: CASSYLAGLAGVTGELFF. CDR3 coding DNA: TGTGCCAGCAGCTATCTCGCGGGACTAGCGGGAGTCACCGGGGAGCTGTTTTTT.

This clone was counted between two and nine times. V and J are TRBV6-5 and TRBJ2-7, with D hard to call. Germline CDR1 is MNHEY and CDR2 is SVGAGI. V lost 0 bases and J 6 bases, leaving 9 bases between the germline ends. This CDR3 is 13 amino acids long. The CDR3 coding sequence is TGTGCCAGCAGTTACTCGAGGAGCGCCGAGCAGTACTTC. Protein: CASSYSRSAEQYF.